The 27 T cell receptor beta chains in this list originate from one sample, sequenced in a study of PD-1 blockade in mismatch repair-deficient tumors. Some clones are missing from TCRdb's copy, which holds only in-frame ones; the method was immunoSEQ multiplex PCR. The top ten clones hold 20% of a sample with approximately 25,000 clones, about 83% of them seen once. Sequenced material: peripheral blood, taken 12 weeks after starting pembrolizumab. All receptors derive from an adult with mismatch repair-deficient cancer.

The V gene is TRBV30, the J gene TRBJ2-4; 10 bases fit TRBD2. Trimming took 1 base from V and 0 from J; bases not matched to a gene: 0. The CDR3 extends over 15 amino acids. CDR1 is GTSNPN, CDR2 SVGIG, per germline (reference sequence). The CDR3 DNA is TGTGCCTGGAGTGGGACTAGCGGAGCCAAAAACATTCAGTACTTC. This sequence encodes CAWSGTSGAKNIQYF.

J is TRBJ1-4 and V is TRBV15; 11 bases align to TRBD1. After removal of 1 base from V and 7 bases from J, the junction contained 2 bases not matched to a gene. CDR1 is LNHNV and CDR2 is YYDKDF in the germline V gene (reference sequence). The CDR3 is made up of 15 amino acids. The CDR3 reads CATSRGDRGAEKLFF. The CDR3 nucleotides are TGTGCCACCAGCAGAGGGGACAGGGGGGCTGAAAAACTGTTTTTT.

CDR3 DNA sequence: TGCGCCAGCAGCCCAGGGCAGGGGTATAGGGACACTGAAGCTTTCTTT. Its translation: CASSPGQGYRDTEAFF. The V gene is TRBV5-1, the J gene TRBJ1-1, with D possibly matching TRBD1 (6 bases). With 4 bases removed from V and 3 bases from J, the gap between germline ends came to 19 bases. The CDR3 is 16 amino acids. Germline V gene sequence: CDR1 SGHRS, CDR2 YFSETQ.

This clone turned up a few times. The chain couples TRBV19 to TRBJ2-7, with D possibly matching TRBD2 (5 bases). Germline CDR1 LNHDA, CDR2 SQIVND (reference sequence). The CDR3 consists of 11 residues. Trimming pared 4 bases from V and 6 bases from J, leaving 7 bases between. This CDR3 is CASSTGSEQYF. The CDR3 DNA reads TGTGCCAGTAGTACGGGATCCGAGCAGTACTTC.

The rearrangement uses TRBV2 and TRBJ1-2; 8 bases are a match to TRBD1. Unmatched junction bases numbered 13, after V lost 2 bases and J lost 5 bases. Per germline, CDR1 SNHLY and CDR2 FYNNEI. The CDR3 totals 17 residues. CDR3 in amino acids: CASSELITGGFLYGYTF. DNA of the CDR3: TGTGCCAGCAGTGAACTGATTACAGGGGGATTTCTGTATGGCTACACCTTC.

This rearrangement joins TRBV2 to TRBJ1-1; D ambiguous. Per the germline V gene, CDR1 is SNHLY and CDR2 is FYNNEI. There are 14 residues in the CDR3. V was trimmed by 6 bases and J by 0 bases, leaving 11 bases between them. The CDR3 nucleotides are TGTGCCAGCAGCAGTCAAGATATGAACACTGAAGCTTTCTTT. Amino acid sequence: CASSSQDMNTEAFF.

The chain couples TRBV5-1 to TRBJ2-1; TRBD2 aligns across 10 bases. Trimming took 4 bases from V and 4 from J; bases not matched to a gene: 5. This CDR3 contains 15 residues. Germline CDR1 reads SGHRS; CDR2 reads YFSETQ. The CDR3 sequence is CASSPTSGAYNEQFF. CDR3 sequence (DNA): TGCGCCAGCAGCCCAACTAGCGGGGCGTACAATGAGCAGTTCTTC.

The chain carries TRBV5-1 and TRBJ2-7, with D hard to call. The CDR3 sequence is 14 residues long. V lost 2 bases, J lost 0 bases, and 9 bases lay in between. Germline CDR1 reads SGHRS; CDR2 reads YFSETQ. CDR3 sequence reads: CASSLSGGSYEQYF. CDR3 bases: TGCGCCAGCAGCTTATCTGGTGGCTCCTACGAGCAGTACTTC.

J is TRBJ2-6 and V is TRBV2, with 7 bases matching TRBD2. Germline V gene lookup returns CDR1 SNHLY and CDR2 FYNNEI. The J segment lost 3 bases and the V segment lost 2 bases, leaving 4 bases of the junction unmatched. The CDR3 is 16 amino acids. This CDR3 reads CASSEKGGSGANVLTF. CDR3 coding DNA: TGTGCCAGCAGTGAAAAGGGCGGGAGTGGGGCCAACGTCCTGACTTTC.

The chain has TRBV13 and TRBJ2-6, with D perhaps matching TRBD1 or TRBD2 (6 bases each). The germline V gene encodes CDR1 PRHDT and CDR2 FYEKMQ (reference sequence). Trimming removed 5 bases at V and 3 bases at J, with 17 bases between. CDR3 length: 17 residues. CDR3 loop: CASSPLGGIGGANVLTF. DNA of the CDR3: TGTGCCAGCAGCCCTCTAGGGGGGATAGGTGGGGCCAACGTCCTGACTTTC.

V and J are TRBV5-5 and TRBJ1-3; D is unresolved. Germline V lookup: CDR1 SGHKS, CDR2 YYEKEE (reference sequence). This CDR3 is 17 amino acids long. Trimming left V 0 bases short and J 2 bases short, with 15 bases between. The CDR3: CASSLAVGVPPGNTIYF. The DNA of the CDR3 is TGTGCCAGCAGCTTGGCCGTCGGTGTTCCACCTGGAAACACCATATATTTT. Combining the CDR3 with reference TRBV5-5 and TRBJ1-3 gives the whole variable domain DAGVTQSPTHLIKTRGQQVTLRCSPISGHKSVSWYQQVLGQGPQFIFQYYEKEERGRGNFPDRFSARQFPNYSSELNVNALLLGDSALYLCASSLAVGVPPGNTIYFGEGSWLTVV.

The gene calls are TRBV7-2 and TRBJ2-5; D possibly uses TRBD1 or TRBD2 (5 bases each). V lost 5 bases and J 3 bases, leaving 10 bases between the germline ends. This CDR3 is 13 amino acids long. Germline V gene sequence: CDR1 SGHTA, CDR2 FQGNSA. The CDR3 DNA follows: TGTGCCAGCAGCCAGGGACGGGAAGAGACCCAGTACTTC. This sequence encodes CASSQGREETQYF.

CDR3 DNA sequence: TGCGCCAGCAGCCAATCAGAGAGCTCCTACGAGCAGTACTTC. Its translation is CASSQSESSYEQYF. The gene calls are TRBV4-1 and TRBJ2-7; D gene ambiguous. The germline gives CDR1 MGHRA, CDR2 YSYEKL. The CDR3 totals 14 residues. V lost 2 bases and J 0 bases, leaving 8 bases between the germline ends.

This rearrangement joins TRBV5-1 to TRBJ2-3; D is tentatively TRBD1 or TRBD2 (5 bases each). This CDR3 spans 16 amino acids. V was cut by 0 bases and J by 0 bases, with 11 bases left in between. The V gene's germline CDR1 is SGHRS and CDR2 YFSETQ. CDR3 sequence: CASSLAGTASTDTQYF. The CDR3 DNA follows: TGCGCCAGCAGCTTGGCAGGGACGGCTAGCACAGATACGCAGTATTTT.

This chain uses TRBV9 with TRBJ2-7; D gene unclear. This CDR3 is 14 amino acids long. Trimming shortened V by 0 bases and J by 2 bases, and 9 bases separated the two germline ends. Germline CDR1 is SGDLS and CDR2 is YYNGEE. The CDR3 region is CASSVGLLPYEQYF. As DNA, the CDR3 is TGTGCCAGCAGCGTAGGACTCCTCCCCTACGAGCAGTACTTC.

This clone showed up just a few times. The chain uses TRBV7-2 and TRBJ2-1; 10 nucleotides align to TRBD1. The CDR3 runs 15 residues. The V and J ends lost 5 bases and 7 bases, in that order; junction bases with no gene match: 8. Germline loops: CDR1 SGHTA, CDR2 FQGNSA. CDR3 sequence (DNA): TGTGCCAGCAGCCTGGGGACAGGGGAGATAAATGAGCAGTTCTTC. Translated: CASSLGTGEINEQFF.

This chain links TRBV6-1 with TRBJ1-5; perhaps TRBD1 as D (5 bases). The V and J ends lost 6 bases and 7 bases respectively, with 13 bases between them. The CDR3 extends over 13 amino acids. Germline V lookup: CDR1 MNHNS, CDR2 SASEGT. The CDR3: CASRSVGVQPQHF. The CDR3, as DNA: TGTGCCAGCAGATCGGTGGGGGTCCAGCCCCAGCATTTT.

This clone was picked up a small number of times. The chain has TRBV7-9 and TRBJ2-5; no reliable D call. The CDR3 is 13 residues long. V lost 8 bases and J 1 base, leaving 11 bases between the germline ends. The germline gives CDR1 SEHNR, CDR2 FQNEAQ (reference sequence). In DNA form, the CDR3 reads TGTGCCAGCCTACCGCATGGCCAAGAGACCCAGTACTTC. Translated, it gives CASLPHGQETQYF.

This chain joins TRBV10-3 and TRBJ2-3; a weak D match, TRBD2 (5 bases). CDR1 and CDR2 from the germline V gene are ENHRY and SYGVKD. Trimming pared 8 bases from V and 3 bases from J, leaving 12 bases between. CDR3 length: 13 residues. DNA for the CDR3: TGTGCCATCCGAGCGGTGATAACAGATACGCAGTATTTT. Translating gives CAIRAVITDTQYF.

V gene TRBV11-2 combines with J gene TRBJ2-1; tentative D call: TRBD1 (5 bases). Deletions cut 2 bases from V and 4 bases from J, with 6 bases between. Germline-derived CDR1 and CDR2 are SGHAT and FQNNGV. The length of the CDR3 is 13 residues. For the CDR3, the DNA is TGTGCCAGCAGCTTAACAGGATACAATGAGCAGTTCTTC. It is translated as CASSLTGYNEQFF. Using reference TRBV11-2 and TRBJ2-1 for the parts outside the CDR3, the full variable domain is EAGVAQSPRYKIIEKRQSVAFWCNPISGHATLYWYQQILGQGPKLLIQFQNNGVVDDSQLPKDRFSAERLKGVDSTLKIQPAKLEDSAVYLCASSLTGYNEQFFGPGTRLTVL.

J is TRBJ2-7 and V is TRBV5-4; D remains unclear. V gave up 0 bases and J gave up 5 bases, with 12 bases separating them. Germline V gene data show CDR1 as SGHNT and CDR2 as YYREEE (reference sequence). This CDR3 region has 14 residues. In DNA form, the CDR3 reads TGTGCCAGCAGCTTGGGACCCGCCAAGGACGAGCAGTACTTC. Translation gives CASSLGPAKDEQYF.

This clone was counted a single time. This chain joins TRBV30 and TRBJ1-4; D is perhaps TRBD1 (5 bases). The CDR3 length is 14 residues. CDR1 and CDR2 from the germline V gene are GTSNPN and SVGIG (reference sequence). Trimming took 2 bases from V and 8 from J, leaving 15 bases between them. In DNA form, the CDR3 reads TGTGCCTGGAGTCCTGGGGCAGGGATCGAAAAACTGTTTTTT. This encodes CAWSPGAGIEKLFF.

The chain joins TRBV9 to TRBJ2-3; D gene uncertain. Germline V gene data show CDR1 as SGDLS and CDR2 as YYNGEE. The V end was cut by 4 bases, the J end by 3 bases, with 12 bases between. The CDR3 contains 14 residues. The CDR3, as DNA: TGTGCCAGCAGCCCTAGGTTCTATACAGATACGCAGTATTTT. This gives the protein CASSPRFYTDTQYF.

V and J are TRBV28 and TRBJ1-3; possible D gene TRBD1, 5 bases. This CDR3 spans 16 amino acids. V was trimmed by 0 bases and J by 0 bases, leaving 9 bases between them. CDR1 MDHEN and CDR2 SYDVKM come from the germline V gene. CDR3 loop: CASSLWRGDSGNTIYF. The DNA of the CDR3 is TGTGCCAGCAGTTTATGGCGGGGGGACTCTGGAAACACCATATATTTT.

The chain links TRBV27 to TRBJ2-7; 8 positions match TRBD1. The CDR3 covers 16 residues. In germline, CDR1 is MNHEY, CDR2 SMNVEV (reference sequence). J lost 0 bases, V lost 3 bases, and 7 bases had no gene match. CDR3 residues: CASSFSGGTISYEQYF. CDR3 nucleotides: TGTGCCAGCAGTTTTTCAGGGGGCACGATCTCCTACGAGCAGTACTTC.

This chain connects TRBV7-9 to TRBJ1-1, with D perhaps TRBD1 (5 bases). V lost 5 bases, J lost 7 bases, and 8 bases lay in between. Germline values: CDR1 SEHNR, CDR2 FQNEAQ (reference sequence). The CDR3 runs to 11 residues. The CDR3 here is CASSPGLEAFF. The CDR3 coding sequence is TGTGCCAGCAGCCCGGGACTTGAAGCTTTCTTT.

The genes are TRBV5-1 and TRBJ1-4; D might be TRBD1 (5 bases). Germline V lookup: CDR1 SGHRS, CDR2 YFSETQ. The CDR3 spans 13 residues. Trimming left V 6 bases short and J 8 bases short, with 14 bases between. The CDR3 loop is CASTRGVNEKLFF. DNA for the CDR3: TGCGCCAGCACAAGAGGGGTGAACGAAAAACTGTTTTTT.